A single sample gave rise to the 29 T cell receptor beta chains below, sequenced in a study of blood T cells in healthy people across ages. A second PCR, run for about 6 to 11 cycles, used a sample-barcoded 5' primer plus a J-beta primer mix. TCRdb independently ran MiXCR on the 5' RACE reads; one entry per CDR3 protein. This sample carries 1.5 million to 2 million distinct CDR3 sequences, roughly 27% of them seen once, and the ten largest clones take less than 9.5%. The material sequenced was blood. These TCRs come from a woman aged 25 to 45 in good health.

For this clonotype: Since a much larger clone is just one base distant, this may be a read error. The V call is TRBV29-1, the J call TRBJ2-4, with 8 bases fitting TRBD1. The J segment lost 13 bases and the V segment lost 1 base, leaving 12 bases of the junction unmatched. Looked up from germline, CDR1 is SQVTM and CDR2 is ANQGSEA. The CDR3 loop spans 14 amino acids. This chain's CDR3 is CSVEGQGAYNEQYF. The CDR3 coding sequence is TGCAGCGTTGAAGGTCAGGGGGCCTACAATGAGCAGTACTTC.

This clonotype turned up a few times. The CDR3: CASSFTSGTDNYGYTF. The CDR3 DNA is TGTGCCAGCAGCTTCACTTCCGGGACAGATAACTATGGCTACACCTTC. The chain joins TRBV5-5 to TRBJ1-2; 7 positions match TRBD1. Trimming took 2 bases from V and 1 from J; bases not matched to a gene: 8. The CDR3 runs 16 residues. The V gene's germline CDR1 is SGHKS and CDR2 YYEKEE (reference sequence). Based on the CDR3 plus reference TRBV5-5 and TRBJ1-2, the full variable domain is DAGVTQSPTHLIKTRGQQVTLRCSPISGHKSVSWYQQVLGQGPQFIFQYYEKEERGRGNFPDRFSARQFPNYSSELNVNALLLGDSALYLCASSFTSGTDNYGYTFGSGTRLTVV.

This clonotype was seen at least ten times. V and J are TRBV5-1 and TRBJ2-7; tentatively, D is TRBD1 (5 bases). Trimming cost V 0 bases and J 2 bases, with 15 bases left between them. The CDR3 consists of 16 residues. In germline, CDR1 is SGHRS, CDR2 YFSETQ. CDR3 sequence: CASSLEAGMAAYEQYF. The CDR3 DNA follows: TGCGCCAGCAGCTTGGAGGCAGGGATGGCGGCCTACGAGCAGTACTTC. The full variable domain, in which reference TRBV5-1 and TRBJ2-7 provide the parts outside the CDR3, is KAGVTQTPRYLIKTRGQQVTLSCSPISGHRSVSWYQQTPGQGLQFLFEYFSETQRNKGNFPGRFSGRQFSNSRSEMNVSTLELGDSALYLCASSLEAGMAAYEQYFGPGTRLTVT.

The chain uses TRBV5-5 and TRBJ1-1; tentatively, D is TRBD1 (5 bases). Trimming shortened V by 0 bases and J by 0 bases, and 12 bases separated the two germline ends. Per the germline V gene, CDR1 is SGHKS and CDR2 is YYEKEE (reference sequence). There are 16 residues in the CDR3. CDR3 bases: TGTGCCAGCAGCTTGGATCAGGGTCTTCTGAACACTGAAGCTTTCTTT. Amino acid sequence: CASSLDQGLLNTEAFF.

This rearrangement joins TRBV20-1 to TRBJ1-5; maybe TRBD1 (6 bases). Trimming removed 3 bases at V and 5 bases at J, with 11 bases between. The CDR3 has 13 amino acids. Germline V gene sequence: CDR1 DFQATT, CDR2 SNEGSKA (reference sequence). CDR3 DNA sequence: TGCAGTGCTAGTTGGGACATCGATCAGCCCCAGCATTTT. This translates into CSASWDIDQPQHF.

This clonotype has a handful of counts. For the CDR3, the DNA is TGTGCCAGCAGCGCCACGCGGAACGATGGCTACACCTTC. Translating it yields CASSATRNDGYTF. The chain joins TRBV7-9 to TRBJ1-2; no clear D gene. The V and J ends lost 5 bases and 6 bases respectively, with 13 bases between them. This CDR3 region has 13 residues. CDR1 and CDR2 from the germline V gene are SEHNR and FQNEAQ (reference sequence).

This CDR3 is CASSLGTGVDGYTF. The DNA of the CDR3 is TGTGCCAGCAGCTTGGGGACAGGGGTCGATGGCTACACCTTC. The chain links TRBV7-2 to TRBJ1-2; TRBD1 matches 10 bases. The germline V gene has CDR1 SGHTA and CDR2 FQGNSA. The J segment lost 6 bases and the V segment lost 3 bases, leaving 4 bases of the junction unmatched. This CDR3 has 14 amino acids.

J is TRBJ2-1 and V is TRBV5-1; 14 bases are shared with TRBD2. The last part of the DNA fits TRBJ2-7 better; the J call may be wrong. Germline V gene sequence: CDR1 SGHRS, CDR2 YFSETQ. There are 17 residues in the CDR3. The CDR3 region is CASSRGLAGVGINEQYF. CDR3 coding DNA: TGCGCCAGCAGTAGGGGACTAGCGGGGGTCGGGATCAATGAGCAGTACTTC.

The rearrangement joins TRBV20-1 to TRBJ2-1; D unresolved. V was clipped by 5 bases and J by 2 bases, with 10 bases between them. Germline CDR1 is DFQATT and CDR2 is SNEGSKA (reference sequence). The CDR3 runs to 13 residues. CDR3 nucleotide sequence: TGCAGTGCTGGGCATGGCCCCTACAATGAGCAGTTCTTC. Encoded protein: CSAGHGPYNEQFF.

The V gene is TRBV20-1, the J gene TRBJ2-1, with TRBD2 identical over 11 bases. The germline V gene encodes CDR1 DFQATT and CDR2 SNEGSKA (reference sequence). CDR3 length: 16 residues. V shed 3 bases, J shed 2 bases, and the junction held 6 bases outside the gene matches. CDR3 protein: CSARDGTSGAYNEQFF. The CDR3 region has the DNA TGCAGTGCTAGGGACGGGACTAGCGGAGCCTACAATGAGCAGTTCTTC.

This clonotype was seen a handful of times. The rearrangement joins TRBV18 to TRBJ1-5, with D perhaps matching TRBD1 (5 bases). The CDR3 sequence is 14 residues long. Germline values: CDR1 KGHSH, CDR2 LQKENI. The V end lost 3 bases, the J end lost 6 bases, and 12 bases lay between the germline ends. As DNA, the CDR3 is TGTGCCAGCTCACCCCAGGGCGGCGGTCAGCCCCAGCATTTT. Translating it yields CASSPQGGGQPQHF.

V and J are TRBV5-6 and TRBJ1-2, with TRBD1 matching 8 bases. V shed 5 bases, J shed 5 bases, and the junction held 11 bases outside the gene matches. Germline values: CDR1 SGHDT, CDR2 YYEEEE. This CDR3 spans 15 amino acids. The CDR3 loop is CASRETGDAFYGYTF. The CDR3 region has the DNA TGTGCCAGCAGGGAGACAGGGGACGCTTTTTATGGCTACACCTTC.

This chain's CDR3 is CAWNPTGTSGYRDEQFF. Written as DNA, the CDR3 is TGTGCCTGGAACCCCACCGGGACTAGCGGGTATCGCGATGAGCAGTTCTTC. V is TRBV30 and J is TRBJ2-1, with TRBD2 matching over 12 bases. V shed 4 bases, J shed 8 bases, and the junction held 15 bases outside the gene matches. In germline, CDR1 is GTSNPN, CDR2 SVGIG (reference sequence). CDR3 length equals 17 residues.

This clonotype was observed at least ten times. The rearrangement joins TRBV7-9 to TRBJ2-7, with 7 positions matching TRBD1. This CDR3 has 15 residues. Germline-derived CDR1 and CDR2 are SEHNR and FQNEAQ (reference sequence). The V and J ends lost 5 bases and 0 bases, in that order; junction bases with no gene match: 7. The CDR3 region is CASSLGQALSYEQYF. The CDR3 DNA follows: TGTGCCAGCAGCCTCGGACAGGCCCTCTCCTACGAGCAGTACTTC. Combining the CDR3 with reference TRBV7-9 and TRBJ2-7 gives the whole variable domain DTGVSQNPRHKITKRGQNVTFRCDPISEHNRLYWYRQTLGQGPEFLTYFQNEAQLEKSRLLSDRFSAERPKGSFSTLEIQRTEQGDSAMYLCASSLGQALSYEQYFGPGTRLTVT.

This clonotype was detected many times. V is TRBV29-1 and J is TRBJ1-5, with D unresolved. Germline lookup yields CDR1 SQVTM and CDR2 ANQGSEA. The CDR3 runs 12 residues. V dropped 4 bases and J dropped 5 bases, with 9 bases sitting between them. The CDR3 is CSVGRADQPQHF. The CDR3 DNA follows: TGCAGCGTTGGGAGGGCGGATCAGCCCCAGCATTTT.

This clonotype occurred a few times. The chain carries TRBV20-1 and TRBJ2-3; 8 nucleotides match TRBD2. CDR1 and CDR2 from the germline V gene are DFQATT and SNEGSKA (reference sequence). The CDR3 covers 13 residues. In nucleotides, the CDR3 is TGCGGGGGACTAGAGGGTCGGTCGGATACGCAGTATTTT. Its translation is CGGLEGRSDTQYF.

This chain links TRBV3-1 with TRBJ2-7; 9 bases are a match to TRBD1. CDR3 size: 15 residues. The junction had 8 bases not matched to a gene; V was cut back by 6 bases and J by 2 bases. Germline lookup yields CDR1 LGHDT and CDR2 YNNKEL (reference sequence). The CDR3 sequence: CASRGTGRNAYEQYF. CDR3 in DNA: TGTGCCAGCAGGGGGACAGGGCGAAACGCCTACGAGCAGTACTTC.

This chain uses TRBV11-2 with TRBJ2-1; 8 bases agree with TRBD2. The length of the CDR3 is 15 residues. Germline V gives CDR1 SGHAT, CDR2 FQNNGV. J gave up 2 bases and V 3 bases, and 3 bases lay outside the gene matches. The CDR3 nucleotides read TGTGCCAGCAGCTTCGGGAGGGCCCCCTACAATGAGCAGTTCTTC. Protein product: CASSFGRAPYNEQFF.

Regarding this clonotype: A much larger clone sits a single nucleotide away, making a read error possible. The conserved closing phenylalanine or tryptophan is absent in this CDR3, likely reflecting a read error. The rearrangement links TRBV7-2 to TRBJ2-5, with TRBD2 matching 10 bases. Germline CDR1 and CDR2: SGHTA and FQGNSA. After removal of 6 bases from V and 2 bases from J, the junction contained 6 bases not matched to a gene. The CDR3 has 15 amino acids. The CDR3 region is CASRGGLAAQETQYS. CDR3 nucleotide sequence: TGTGCCAGCAGGGGAGGACTAGCGGCACAAGAGACCCAGTACTCC.

This clonotype occurred a few times. This chain joins TRBV7-6 and TRBJ2-6, with 8 nucleotides matching TRBD2. Germline V gives CDR1 SGHVS, CDR2 FNYEAQ. V gave up 4 bases and J gave up 0 bases; unmatched junction bases: 8. CDR3 size: 18 residues. Here the CDR3 reads CASSSADGGGSGANVLTF. As DNA, the CDR3 is TGTGCCAGCAGCTCAGCCGACGGGGGGGGCTCTGGGGCCAACGTCCTGACTTTC. The variable domain in full, with the rest retrieved from reference TRBV7-6 and TRBJ2-6, is GAGVSQSPRYKVTKRGQDVALRCDPISGHVSLYWYRQALGQGPEFLTYFNYEAQQDKSGLPNDRFSAERPEGSISTLTIQRTEQRDSAMYRCASSSADGGGSGANVLTFGAGSRLTVL.

This clonotype came up a few times. V usage is TRBV11-2 and J usage is TRBJ2-1; no definite D call. CDR1 SGHAT and CDR2 FQNNGV come from the germline V gene. V was trimmed by 2 bases and J by 2 bases, leaving 7 bases between them. The CDR3 length is 14 residues. The CDR3 loop reads CASSLRVAYNEQFF. DNA of the CDR3: TGTGCCAGCAGCTTAAGGGTCGCCTACAATGAGCAGTTCTTC.

Turning to this clonotype: Lacking the conserved final phenylalanine or tryptophan, this CDR3 likely reflects a read error. V and J are TRBV18 and TRBJ2-3; the D is unclear. In germline, CDR1 is KGHSH, CDR2 LQKENI. Trimming removed 0 bases at V and 1 base at J, with 5 bases between. CDR3 size: 14 residues. CDR3 nucleotides: TGTGCCAGCTCACCACCTTCGGGCACAGATACGCAGTATCTT. This gives the protein CASSPPSGTDTQYL.

Note on this clonotype: Sequence at one end of the junction differs from germline and may be a read error. This chain links TRBV27 with TRBJ2-5; TRBD2 agrees at 7 bases. The germline gives CDR1 MNHEY, CDR2 SMNVEV (reference sequence). This CDR3 is 15 amino acids long. In nucleotides, the CDR3 is TGTGCCAGCAGTTTATCGGCGGGGGTCCAAGAGGCCCAGTACTTC. Translated: CASSLSAGVQEAQYF.

CDR3 DNA: TGCGCCAGCAGGCCGGGACAGGGTATCGGGGAGCTGTTTTTT. This codes for CASRPGQGIGELFF. The chain is built from TRBV10-2 and TRBJ2-2; TRBD1 aligns across 9 bases. Germline V gene lookup returns CDR1 WSHSY and CDR2 SAAADI. V was clipped by 6 bases and J by 7 bases; unmatched bases: 6. There are 14 residues in the CDR3.

Concerning this clonotype itself: Relative to the germline gene, one junction end is altered; a read error may explain this. The V call is TRBV7-6, the J call TRBJ2-3; TRBD1 is a possible D gene (6 bases). The germline V gene has CDR1 SGHVS and CDR2 FNYEAQ. This CDR3 has 16 residues. In DNA, the CDR3 is TGTGCCAGCAGCTCTATGGACAGCTTAAGCACAGATACGCGGTATTTT. Translation gives CASSSMDSLSTDTRYF. Supplemented by reference TRBV7-6 and TRBJ2-3, the full variable domain reads GAGVSQSPRYKVTKRGQDVALRCDPISGHVSLYWYRQALGQGPEFLTYFNYEAQQDKSGLPNDRFSAERPEGSISTLTIQRTEQRDSAMYRCASSSMDSLSTDTRYFGPGTRLTVL.

The chain has TRBV18 and TRBJ2-5; D unresolved. The germline V and J ends were trimmed by 0 bases and 1 base, with 9 bases remaining between them. CDR3 size: 15 residues. The germline V gene has CDR1 KGHSH and CDR2 LQKENI. CDR3 nucleotides: TGTGCCAGCTCACCACCGATGAGCCCCCAAGAGACCCAGTACTTC. It specifies CASSPPMSPQETQYF.

The genes are TRBV6-5 and TRBJ2-7, with D perhaps TRBD2 (6 bases). The CDR3 contains 12 residues. Trimming shortened V by 5 bases and J by 5 bases, and 10 bases separated the two germline ends. Germline V gene lookup returns CDR1 MNHEY and CDR2 SVGAGI. Written as DNA, the CDR3 is TGTGCCAGCAGTACGGGGGAAGACGAGCAGTACTTC. Translation gives CASSTGEDEQYF.

The sample holds many counts of this clonotype. The chain uses TRBV20-1 and TRBJ2-3, with 16 positions matching TRBD2. The V gene's germline CDR1 is DFQATT and CDR2 SNEGSKA (reference sequence). This CDR3 is built from 17 residues. V dropped 5 bases and J dropped 3; count of bases not matched to a gene: 8. The CDR3 DNA reads as TGCAGTGCTGCCGGGACTAGCGGGGGGGGTGGGACAGATACGCAGTATTTT. Its translation is CSAAGTSGGGGTDTQYF.

The J gene is TRBJ2-3, the V gene TRBV28; TRBD2 aligns across 8 bases. The V gene end was trimmed by 7 bases and the J gene end by 3 bases; junction bases not matched to a gene: 9. The V gene's germline CDR1 is MDHEN and CDR2 SYDVKM. This CDR3 has 15 amino acids. The CDR3 loop is CASNSRGGGTDTQYF. In nucleotides, the CDR3 is TGTGCCAGCAACTCCCGGGGGGGCGGAACAGATACGCAGTATTTT.